The 14 T cell receptor beta chains listed next were all sequenced from one sample in a study of cytotoxic CD8 clonotypes in ibrutinib-treated CLL. The repertoire was sequenced with immunoSEQ multiplex PCR; TCRdb's copy has only in-frame clones and lacks some. Of about 160,000 clones listed, 70% to 85% are singletons. Source: PBMCs, taken after 24 months of ibrutinib treatment. These receptors originate from a human donor with chronic lymphocytic leukemia.

The chain employs TRBV5-1 and TRBJ1-4, with D possibly matching TRBD1 (6 bases). V gave up 4 bases and J gave up 0 bases, with 13 bases separating them. The CDR3 runs to 16 residues. Germline V gene lookup returns CDR1 SGHRS and CDR2 YFSETQ. CDR3 DNA sequence: TGCGCCAGCAGCAGGAGACAGGCTTCAACTAATGAAAAACTGTTTTTT. Translation gives CASSRRQASTNEKLFF.

The J gene is TRBJ2-5, the V gene TRBV2; TRBD2 matches at 8 bases. The V segment lost 3 bases and the J segment 5 bases; nucleotides outside the gene matches: 11. The V gene's germline CDR1 is SNHLY and CDR2 FYNNEI. The CDR3 runs 16 residues. This CDR3 reads CASSDPGRGRWETQYF. DNA for the CDR3: TGTGCCAGCAGTGACCCCGGGAGGGGTAGATGGGAGACCCAGTACTTC.

In this sample, this clone turned up a few times. The V call is TRBV19, the J call TRBJ2-7; possibly TRBD2 for D (6 bases). The CDR3 contains 13 residues. CDR1 and CDR2 from the germline V gene are LNHDA and SQIVND (reference sequence). The ends were cut back, 7 bases at V and 7 bases at J, with 17 bases in the middle. This CDR3 reads CASTRVVGGEQYF. The CDR3 region has the DNA TGTGCCAGTACCCGAGTGGTGGGGGGAGAGCAGTACTTC.

The CDR3 region has the DNA TGTGCCAGCAGCTTCAAAAGCGGCACAGATACGCAGTATTTT. It is translated as CASSFKSGTDTQYF. The rearrangement links TRBV7-2 to TRBJ2-3; D remains ambiguous. Germline values: CDR1 SGHTA, CDR2 FQGNSA. Trimming stripped 3 bases from V and 1 base from J, with 8 bases between. The CDR3 has 14 residues.

V and J are TRBV19 and TRBJ1-5; a possible D gene is TRBD1 (5 bases). From germline, CDR1 is LNHDA and CDR2 SQIVND (reference sequence). Trimming removed 5 bases at V and 3 bases at J, with 14 bases between. This CDR3 spans 15 amino acids. The CDR3 spells CASSGGWGVNQPQHF. CDR3 DNA: TGTGCCAGTAGTGGGGGGTGGGGGGTCAATCAGCCCCAGCATTTT.

V usage is TRBV5-1 and J usage is TRBJ2-1; no firm D call. V lost 4 bases to trimming and J lost 8 bases, with 16 bases between them. This CDR3 is 14 amino acids long. Germline CDR1 is SGHRS and CDR2 is YFSETQ. The CDR3 coding sequence is TGCGCCAGCAGCGAGACCTCGGCGGTCCATGAGCAGTTCTTC. It specifies CASSETSAVHEQFF.

This clone has only a few counts. This chain joins TRBV19 and TRBJ1-1, with 7 bases lining up with TRBD1. CDR3 length equals 14 residues. V trimming: 7 bases; J trimming: 2 bases; junction bases outside the gene matches: 7. Germline V gene lookup returns CDR1 LNHDA and CDR2 SQIVND (reference sequence). The CDR3 DNA sequence: TGTGCCAGTACCCACAGGGGCCGAAACACTGAAGCTTTCTTT. As protein: CASTHRGRNTEAFF.

This sequence joins TRBV4-1 and TRBJ2-7, with D possibly TRBD2 on 6 matching bases. CDR1 is MGHRA and CDR2 is YSYEKL in the germline V gene. V was cut by 0 bases and J by 3 bases, with 12 bases left in between. The length of the CDR3 is 15 residues. The CDR3 nucleotides are TGCGCCAGCAGCCAAGAAGGGACTGTGCTCTACGAGCAGTACTTC. It encodes CASSQEGTVLYEQYF.

This clone was recorded once. V and J are TRBV5-1 and TRBJ1-4; TRBD1 might be the D (5 bases). Germline-derived CDR1 and CDR2 are SGHRS and YFSETQ. Trimming left V 0 bases short and J 0 bases short, with 9 bases between. The CDR3 length is 16 residues. CDR3 nucleotide sequence: TGCGCCAGCAGCTTGGCGGCGGGGGCAACTAATGAAAAACTGTTTTTT. Encoded protein: CASSLAAGATNEKLFF.

Only one count was recorded for this clone. The chain links TRBV27 to TRBJ2-5; D possibly corresponds to TRBD2 (5 bases). Per the germline V gene, CDR1 is MNHEY and CDR2 is SMNVEV (reference sequence). Trimming left V 3 bases short and J 7 bases short, with 12 bases between. The CDR3 covers 13 residues. CDR3 protein: CASSFWVGGTQYF. DNA for the CDR3: TGTGCCAGCAGTTTTTGGGTAGGAGGGACCCAGTACTTC.

The rearrangement joins TRBV2 to TRBJ2-6; 11 bases map to TRBD1. CDR1 SNHLY and CDR2 FYNNEI come from the germline V gene. The CDR3 is 18 residues long. With 6 bases clipped from V and 4 bases from J, the junction kept 11 bases outside the gene matches. The CDR3 protein is CASRWDRGVPSGANVLTF. CDR3 in DNA: TGTGCCAGCAGATGGGACAGGGGGGTTCCGTCCGGGGCCAACGTCCTGACTTTC.

The genes are TRBV5-8 and TRBJ1-2, with TRBD1 identical over 9 bases. CDR3 length: 17 residues. Germline loops: CDR1 SGHTS, CDR2 YDEGEE. Unmatched junction bases numbered 12, after V lost 2 bases and J lost 4 bases. The chain's CDR3 is CASSLSGRRDRAYGYTF. In DNA form, the CDR3 reads TGTGCCAGCAGCTTATCGGGTAGGAGGGACAGGGCCTATGGCTACACCTTC.

The rearrangement links TRBV4-3 to TRBJ1-2; no firm D call. Trimming stripped 1 base from V and 1 base from J, with 10 bases between. Per germline, CDR1 LGHNA and CDR2 YSLEER. This CDR3 spans 15 amino acids. The CDR3 nucleotides read TGCGCCAGCAGCCAAGGCCCTAGGATTAACTATGGCTACACCTTC. This codes for CASSQGPRINYGYTF.

The chain is built from TRBV10-2 and TRBJ2-1; 12 nucleotides align to TRBD2. CDR1 is WSHSY and CDR2 is SAAADI in the germline V gene. The CDR3 spans 18 residues. The trim removed 5 bases at V and 0 bases at J, leaving 8 bases unmatched. CDR3 coding DNA: TGCGCCAGCAGTTACTCTAGCGGGAGGGGTGGCTCCTACAATGAGCAGTTCTTC. This encodes CASSYSSGRGGSYNEQFF.